The 4 T cell receptor beta chains below come from one sample, sequenced in a study of Tregs in tolerant kidney transplant recipients. Profiling relied on immunoSEQ multiplex PCR, and the TCRdb table lists in-frame clones only, not all of them. In the table there are tens of thousands of clones, 91% of which are singletons. The sequencing used Tregs from blood, collected before the transplant. The receptor set was obtained from a human donor who received a combined kidney and bone marrow transplant.

J is TRBJ2-5 and V is TRBV18; 7 nucleotides agree with TRBD2. Per the germline V gene, CDR1 is KGHSH and CDR2 is LQKENI. The V gene end was trimmed by 3 bases and the J gene end by 5 bases; junction bases not matched to a gene: 9. This CDR3 comprises 15 residues. The CDR3, as DNA: TGTGCCAGCTCACCGTCCCAGGGACTATCTGAGACCCAGTACTTC. Translated: CASSPSQGLSETQYF.

This clone was counted a few times. The V gene is TRBV29-1, the J gene TRBJ2-3; D is tentatively TRBD1 or TRBD2 (5 bases each). Germline V CDR1 and CDR2: SQVTM, ANQGSEA. The germline V and J ends were trimmed by 6 bases and 4 bases, with 11 bases remaining between them. There are 12 residues in the CDR3. DNA of the CDR3: TGCAGCGTCGCCGGGACCGCAGATACGCAGTATTTT. It yields the protein CSVAGTADTQYF.

The chain joins TRBV18 to TRBJ1-1, with D perhaps TRBD1 (5 bases). The V end was cut by 1 base, the J end by 2 bases, with 11 bases between. CDR1 is KGHSH and CDR2 is LQKENI in the germline V gene. This CDR3 is 15 amino acids long. The CDR3 loop reads CASSPQGEINTEAFF. The CDR3 DNA is TGTGCCAGCTCACCACAAGGGGAGATCAACACTGAAGCTTTCTTT.

V gene TRBV7-6 combines with J gene TRBJ1-3; tentatively, D is TRBD1 (6 bases). V was cut by 5 bases and J by 3 bases, with 11 bases left in between. Germline V lookup: CDR1 SGHVS, CDR2 FNYEAQ. The CDR3 spans 14 residues. CDR3 coding DNA: TGTGCCAGCAGCGTAGGGACACTTGGAAACACCATATATTTT. Translation gives CASSVGTLGNTIYF.